This TCR beta chain was recorded in a study of post-analysis software for immune sequencing data. Points from the study as a whole: About five TRBV segments were more frequent in patients than controls; TRBV5-6, TRBV5-1 and TRBV20-1 belonged to this group.

V was shortened by 2 bases and J by 0 bases, with 7 bases between the two germline ends. The CDR3 contains 14 residues. Germline lookup yields CDR1 SEHNR and CDR2 FQNEAQ (reference sequence). Carried by the TCR beta cDNA libraries were unique molecular identifiers. TCRdb re-called the PCR reads with MiXCR, one entry per CDR3 protein. The profile shows more than 450,000 distinct CDR3 sequences, 34% of them singletons. The table lists this clonotype with a few counts. The antigen remains undetermined. Sequenced sample: blood. The clonotype originates from a girl under 18 with multiple sclerosis. This chain joins TRBV7-9 and TRBJ1-1; no definite D call. CDR3 sequence (DNA): TGTGCCAGCAGCTTACCATTCATGAACACTGAAGCTTTCTTT. Its protein product is CASSLPFMNTEAFF.